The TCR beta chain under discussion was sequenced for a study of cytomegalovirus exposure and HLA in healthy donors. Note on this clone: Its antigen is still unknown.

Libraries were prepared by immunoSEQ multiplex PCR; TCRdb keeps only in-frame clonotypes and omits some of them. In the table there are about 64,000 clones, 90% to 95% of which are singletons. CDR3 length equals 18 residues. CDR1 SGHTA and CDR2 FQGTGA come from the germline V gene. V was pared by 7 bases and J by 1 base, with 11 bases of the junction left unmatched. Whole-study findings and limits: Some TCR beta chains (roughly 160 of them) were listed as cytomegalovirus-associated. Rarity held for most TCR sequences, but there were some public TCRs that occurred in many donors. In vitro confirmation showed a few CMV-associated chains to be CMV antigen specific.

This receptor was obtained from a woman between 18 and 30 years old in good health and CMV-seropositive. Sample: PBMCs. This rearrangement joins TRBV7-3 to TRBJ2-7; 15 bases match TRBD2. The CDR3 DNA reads TGTGCCAGCATCCTTGGACTAGCGGGAGGGCCTAGATCCTACGAGCAGTACTTC. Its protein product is CASILGLAGGPRSYEQYF.